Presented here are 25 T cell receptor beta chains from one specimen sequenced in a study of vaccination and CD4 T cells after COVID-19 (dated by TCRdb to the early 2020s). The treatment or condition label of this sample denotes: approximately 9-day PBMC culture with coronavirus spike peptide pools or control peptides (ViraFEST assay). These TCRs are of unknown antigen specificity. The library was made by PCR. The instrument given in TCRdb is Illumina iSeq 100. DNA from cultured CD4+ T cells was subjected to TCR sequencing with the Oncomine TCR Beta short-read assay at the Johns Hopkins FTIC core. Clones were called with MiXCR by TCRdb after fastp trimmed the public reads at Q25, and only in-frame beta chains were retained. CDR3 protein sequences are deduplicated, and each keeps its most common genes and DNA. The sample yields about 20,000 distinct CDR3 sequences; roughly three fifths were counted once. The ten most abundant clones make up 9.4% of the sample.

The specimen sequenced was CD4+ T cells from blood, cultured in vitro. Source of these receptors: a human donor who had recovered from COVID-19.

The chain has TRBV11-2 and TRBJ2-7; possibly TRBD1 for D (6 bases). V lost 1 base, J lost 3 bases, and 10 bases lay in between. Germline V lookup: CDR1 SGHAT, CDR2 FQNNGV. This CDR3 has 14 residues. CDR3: CASSLGTGSYEQYF. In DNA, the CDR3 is TGTGCCAGCAGCTTAGGTACAGGGAGCTACGAGCAGTACTTC.

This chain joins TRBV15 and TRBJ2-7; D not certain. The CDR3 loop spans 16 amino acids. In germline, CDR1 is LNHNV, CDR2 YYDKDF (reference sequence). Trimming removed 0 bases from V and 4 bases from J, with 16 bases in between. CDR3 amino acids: CATSRDFGLPPYEQYF. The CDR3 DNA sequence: TGTGCCACCAGCAGAGATTTTGGGCTACCCCCATACGAGCAGTACTTC. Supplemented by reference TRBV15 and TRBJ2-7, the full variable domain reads DAMVIQNPRYQVTQFGKPVTLSCSQTLNHNVMYWYQQKSSQAPKLLFHYYDKDFNNEADTPDNFQSRRPNTSFCFLDIRSPGLGDTAMYLCATSRDFGLPPYEQYFGPGTRLTVT.

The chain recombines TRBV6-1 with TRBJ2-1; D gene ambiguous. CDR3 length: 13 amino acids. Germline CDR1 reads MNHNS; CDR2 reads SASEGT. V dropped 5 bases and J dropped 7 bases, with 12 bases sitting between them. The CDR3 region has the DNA TGTGCCAGCAGTAACACATACAGTAATGAGCAGTTCTTC. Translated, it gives CASSNTYSNEQFF.

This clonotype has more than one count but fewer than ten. CDR3 in amino acids: CASRPGSGLYDTQYF. CDR3 sequence (DNA): TGTGCCAGTAGGCCGGGTAGCGGGCTGTACGATACGCAGTATTTT. This sequence joins TRBV19 and TRBJ2-3; 7 nucleotides line up with TRBD2. With V trimmed by 6 bases and J by 6 bases, 12 bases remained unmatched. The CDR3 runs to 15 residues. Germline CDR1 and CDR2: LNHDA and SQIVND (reference sequence).

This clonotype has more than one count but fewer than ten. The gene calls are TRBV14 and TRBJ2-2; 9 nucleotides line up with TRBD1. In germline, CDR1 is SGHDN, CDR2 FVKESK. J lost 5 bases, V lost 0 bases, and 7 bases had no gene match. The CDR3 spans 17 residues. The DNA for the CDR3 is TGTGCCAGCAGCCAAGACGGGACAGGGTCAATAACCGGGGAGCTGTTTTTT. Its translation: CASSQDGTGSITGELFF.

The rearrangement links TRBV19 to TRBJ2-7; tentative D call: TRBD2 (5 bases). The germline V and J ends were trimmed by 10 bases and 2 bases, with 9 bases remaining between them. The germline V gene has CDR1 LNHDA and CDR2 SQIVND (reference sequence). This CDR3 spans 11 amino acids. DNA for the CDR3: TGTGCCACTCGGGGTGCCTACGAGCAGTACTTC. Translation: CATRGAYEQYF.

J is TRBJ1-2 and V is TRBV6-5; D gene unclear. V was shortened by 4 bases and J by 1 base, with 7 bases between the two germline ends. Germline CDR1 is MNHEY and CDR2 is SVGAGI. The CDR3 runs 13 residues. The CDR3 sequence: CASSFGLNYGYTF. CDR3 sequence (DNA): TGTGCCAGCAGTTTCGGACTTAACTATGGCTACACCTTC.

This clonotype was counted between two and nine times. The CDR3 bases are TGTGCCAGCAGGGCCCCCGGGTTAGAGAGGGGGTACCATTTT. Amino acid sequence: CASRAPGLERGYHF. The V and J genes are TRBV27 and TRBJ1-5, with D perhaps matching TRBD1 (6 bases). Trimming cost V 6 bases and J 16 bases, with 25 bases left between them. Germline V gene sequence: CDR1 MNHEY, CDR2 SMNVEV (reference sequence). The length of the CDR3 is 14 residues.

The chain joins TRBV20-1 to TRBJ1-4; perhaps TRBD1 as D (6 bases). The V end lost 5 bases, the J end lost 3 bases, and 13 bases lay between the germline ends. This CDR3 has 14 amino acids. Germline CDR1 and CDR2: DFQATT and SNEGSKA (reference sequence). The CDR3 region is CSASRGRSNEKLFF. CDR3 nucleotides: TGCAGTGCTTCGCGGGGGCGGTCTAATGAAAAACTGTTTTTT.

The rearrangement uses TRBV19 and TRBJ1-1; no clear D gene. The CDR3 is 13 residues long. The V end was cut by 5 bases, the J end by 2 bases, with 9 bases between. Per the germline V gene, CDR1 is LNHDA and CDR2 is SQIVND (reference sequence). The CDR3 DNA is TGTGCCAGTAGTCCTGACCTTAACACTGAAGCTTTCTTT. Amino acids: CASSPDLNTEAFF.

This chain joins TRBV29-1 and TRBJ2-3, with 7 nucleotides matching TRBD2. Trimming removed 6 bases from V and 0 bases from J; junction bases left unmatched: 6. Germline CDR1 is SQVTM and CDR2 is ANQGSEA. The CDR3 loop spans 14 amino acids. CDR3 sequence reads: CSVSGGSSTDTQYF. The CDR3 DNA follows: TGCAGCGTATCTGGCGGGAGTAGCACAGATACGCAGTATTTT.

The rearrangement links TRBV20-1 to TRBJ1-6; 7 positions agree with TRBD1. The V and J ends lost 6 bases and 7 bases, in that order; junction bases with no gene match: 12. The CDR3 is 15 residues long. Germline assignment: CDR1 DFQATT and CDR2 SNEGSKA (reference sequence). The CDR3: CSASERTGRNSPLHF. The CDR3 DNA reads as TGCAGTGCCTCAGAGAGGACAGGCCGGAATTCACCCCTCCACTTT.

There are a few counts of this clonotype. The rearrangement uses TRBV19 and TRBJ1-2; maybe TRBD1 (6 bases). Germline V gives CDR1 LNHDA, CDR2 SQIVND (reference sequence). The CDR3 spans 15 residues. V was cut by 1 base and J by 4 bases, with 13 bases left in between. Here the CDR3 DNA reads TGTGCCAGTAGTATAGGAGGGGGGTCCGCCTATGGCTACACCTTC. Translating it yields CASSIGGGSAYGYTF.

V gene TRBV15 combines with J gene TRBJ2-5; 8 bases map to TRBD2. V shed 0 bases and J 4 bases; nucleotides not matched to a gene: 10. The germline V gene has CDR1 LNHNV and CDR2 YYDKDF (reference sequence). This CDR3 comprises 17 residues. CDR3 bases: TGTGCCACCAGCAGAGATCGGACTAGCCGGAGAGGAGAGACCCAGTACTTC. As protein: CATSRDRTSRRGETQYF.

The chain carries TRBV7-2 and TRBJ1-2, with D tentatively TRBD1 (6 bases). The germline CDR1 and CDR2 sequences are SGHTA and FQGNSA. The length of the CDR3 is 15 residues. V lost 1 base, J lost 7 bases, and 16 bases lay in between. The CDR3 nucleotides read TGTGCCAGCAGCTTAGGGCGGCAGGGGATAGGTGGCTACACCTTC. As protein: CASSLGRQGIGGYTF.

Here the CDR3 DNA reads TGCAGTGCTAGTACGGGGACAGGAGTTTGGACTGAAGCTTTCTTT. It codes for CSASTGTGVWTEAFF. The chain is built from TRBV20-1 and TRBJ1-1; 8 nucleotides agree with TRBD1. The germline gives CDR1 DFQATT, CDR2 SNEGSKA (reference sequence). The CDR3 length is 15 residues. J was trimmed by 5 bases and V by 3 bases; bases with no gene match: 11.

CDR3 amino acids: CASNSGILGSYEQYF. CDR3 DNA sequence: TGTGCCAGCAACTCGGGAATTCTCGGTTCCTACGAGCAGTACTTC. J is TRBJ2-7 and V is TRBV7-9; weak D call: TRBD2 (5 bases). Germline lookup yields CDR1 SEHNR and CDR2 FQNEAQ (reference sequence). The CDR3 is made up of 15 amino acids. V was trimmed by 7 bases and J by 1 base, leaving 17 bases between them.

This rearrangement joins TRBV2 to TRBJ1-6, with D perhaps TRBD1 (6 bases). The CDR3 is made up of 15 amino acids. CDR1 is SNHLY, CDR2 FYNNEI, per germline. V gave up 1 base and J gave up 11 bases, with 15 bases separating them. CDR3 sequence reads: CASSEGVGQSAPLHF. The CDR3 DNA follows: TGTGCCAGCAGTGAAGGAGTTGGACAGTCTGCACCCCTCCACTTT.

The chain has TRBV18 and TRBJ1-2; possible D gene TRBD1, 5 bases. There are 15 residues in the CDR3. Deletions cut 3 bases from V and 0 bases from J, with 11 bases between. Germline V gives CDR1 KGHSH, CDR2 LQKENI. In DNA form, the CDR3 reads TGTGCCAGCTCACCGTCGGCGGGGGCTAACTATGGCTACACCTTC. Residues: CASSPSAGANYGYTF.

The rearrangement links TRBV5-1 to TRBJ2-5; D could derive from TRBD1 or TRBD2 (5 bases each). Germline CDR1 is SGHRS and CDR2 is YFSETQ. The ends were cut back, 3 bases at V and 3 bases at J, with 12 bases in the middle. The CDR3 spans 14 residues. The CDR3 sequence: CASSSQGEEETQYF. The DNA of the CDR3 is TGCGCCAGCAGCTCGCAGGGAGAAGAAGAGACCCAGTACTTC.

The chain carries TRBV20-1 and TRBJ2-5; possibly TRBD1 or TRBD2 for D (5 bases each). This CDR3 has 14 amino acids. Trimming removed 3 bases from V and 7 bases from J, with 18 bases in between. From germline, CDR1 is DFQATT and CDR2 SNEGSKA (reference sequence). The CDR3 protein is CSASPPNGGGTQYF. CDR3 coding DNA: TGCAGTGCTAGCCCCCCCAACGGTGGGGGGACCCAGTACTTC.

Here the CDR3 reads CASTIQGAVGNQPQHF. For the CDR3, the DNA is TGTGCCAGCACCATACAGGGGGCGGTTGGCAATCAGCCCCAGCATTTT. This sequence joins TRBV12-3 or TRBV12-4 and TRBJ1-5; 9 positions match TRBD1. There are 16 residues in the CDR3. The V and J ends lost 7 bases and 2 bases, in that order; junction bases with no gene match: 9.

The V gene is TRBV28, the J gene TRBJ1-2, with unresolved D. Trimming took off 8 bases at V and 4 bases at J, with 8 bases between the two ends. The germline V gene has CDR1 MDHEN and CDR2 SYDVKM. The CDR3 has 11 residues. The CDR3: CASGGIYGYTF. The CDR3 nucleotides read TGTGCCAGCGGCGGGATCTATGGCTACACCTTC.

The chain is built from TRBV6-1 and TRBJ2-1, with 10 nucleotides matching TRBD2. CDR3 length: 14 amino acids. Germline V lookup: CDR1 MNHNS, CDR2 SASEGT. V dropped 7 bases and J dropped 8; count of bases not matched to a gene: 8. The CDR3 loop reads CASKAGGPGDEQFF. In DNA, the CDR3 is TGTGCCAGCAAAGCGGGAGGGCCGGGGGATGAGCAGTTCTTC.

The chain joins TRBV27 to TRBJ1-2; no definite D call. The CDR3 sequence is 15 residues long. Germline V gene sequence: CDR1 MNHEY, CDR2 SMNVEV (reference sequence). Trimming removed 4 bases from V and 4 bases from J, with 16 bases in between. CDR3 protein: CASSYSGPEIYGYTF. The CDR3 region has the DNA TGTGCCAGCAGTTACTCAGGACCGGAGATCTATGGCTACACCTTC.